Below, one TCR beta chain is given with its context. The antigen is not known. This entry belongs to a study of OX40 agonist ivuxolimab in advanced cancers. Study conclusions and caveats: It was not determined which antigens were specifically recognized by the peripheral T cells that had undergone clonal expansion. At 0.1 to 3.0 mg/kg, CD4+ and CD8+ blood T cells expanded clonally by week 6.

V lost 7 bases and J lost 1; bases outside the gene matches: 5. CDR1 and CDR2 (germline): LNHDA, SQIVND (reference sequence). This CDR3 spans 15 amino acids. The method was immunoSEQ multiplex PCR; TCRdb's version includes in-frame clones alone and lacks a portion of them. The sample has tens of thousands of clones, about 86% seen once. The receptor comes from an adult with an advanced solid tumor such as melanoma, head and neck, liver or kidney cancer. The chain joins TRBV19 to TRBJ1-1; 11 bases align to TRBD1. The starting material was CD4+ or CD8+ T cells sorted from blood, obtained in a trial of the OX40 agonist ivuxolimab. The CDR3, as DNA: TGTGCCAGTACCGGGACAGGGGGAGGGAACACTGAAGCTTTCTTT. Translating gives CASTGTGGGNTEAFF.